This note documents a single TCR beta chain sequence. Its specificity is not known. CDR3 length: 15 amino acids. V was clipped by 2 bases and J by 2 bases, with 11 bases between them. Germline CDR1 reads MGHRA; CDR2 reads YSYEKL. The data belong to a study of identical twins. General study points: The study found weaker excess twin sharing in beta out-of-frame sequences. Because invariant MAIT and iNKT cells could be present, zero-insertion analyses could be partly confounded.

Each CDR3 protein gets one entry after TCRdb re-called the 5' RACE reads with MiXCR. The repertoire holds about 900,000 distinct CDR3 sequences, with about 12% as singletons. These data were also reused for a study on yellow fever vaccine responses in identical twins.

This receptor was obtained from a woman between 18 and 29 years old in good health. The chain recombines TRBV4-1 with TRBJ2-3, with D possibly matching TRBD1 (5 bases). The sample taken for sequencing was PBMCs. The CDR3 DNA sequence: TGCGCCAGCAGCCAATCAGGGTTGGACACAGATACGCAGTATTTT. This sequence encodes CASSQSGLDTDTQYF.